This T cell receptor (beta chain) was obtained from a study of beta chain features in type 1 diabetes (dated by TCRdb to 2017 to 2018). With regard to the full study: Mean age, gender distribution, total cell number and subset yield were not different between patients and healthy donors. Across all samples, fewer than 110,000,000 sorted cells were examined, and cell number per subset correlated strongly with RNA yield. The study compared TCRB repertoires of sorted circulating CD4+ T cell subsets between recently diagnosed type 1 diabetes patients and matched healthy donors. Regulatory and stem cell-like memory subsets were obtained from only 8 patients and roughly 8 healthy donors, while naive and central memory subsets were obtained from all 30 or so donors. General findings and caveats noted by the study authors: A moderate but significant shortening of TCRB CDR3 length was observed in type 1 diabetes patients in all four CD4+ subsets. Only small numbers of individuals were included in the HLA sub-analyses, which left unresolved whether HLA type had any influence on TCRB rearrangement. Shorter templates might be favored by PCR, yet because patient and control samples were amplified and corrected together, any such skew would affect both groups equally. Because cDNA was sequenced instead of genomic DNA, activated cells with high expression could be over-represented, although the groups did not differ in activation or CD3 levels. At VDJ recombination sites, patients with type 1 diabetes made fewer insertions and deleted more nucleotides, a pattern implying thymic rearrangement abnormalities. The naive, central memory and regulatory TCRB repertoires appeared to resemble one another more closely among patients than among healthy donors.

Each donor gave one peripheral blood draw, averaging approximately 0.12 L, which was collected into heparinised tubes. Naive, central memory, regulatory and stem cell-like memory CD4+ T cells were sorted on a BD FACSAria II using a panel including CD45RO, CCR7, CD25, CD127, CD95 and CD27. Purity was above 95% for every sorted population. Right away, PBMCs were isolated by Lymphoprep density gradient centrifugation and were stained directly, with no culture step. To minimize batch effects, samples were stained and sorted in pairs, one healthy donor with one patient per experiment. The entire amount of isolated RNA was reverse transcribed using the High Capacity cDNA Reverse Transcription Kit, so the sequenced TCRB transcripts were expressed ones. Naive, central memory and regulatory T cell samples underwent deep immunoSEQ sequencing, averaging roughly 3.4 million total reads per sample. After sorted cells were lysed in RLT buffer, RNA was extracted with DNase-treated RNeasy Micro or Mini kits, with the choice depending on cell number. To prevent cross-contamination, every cell subset was processed on its own, while patient and healthy donor samples were processed together. The immunoSEQ multiplex PCR was used to amplify TCRB sequences from cDNA, generating 87-bp fragments that spanned the CDR3 region. Sequencing of the amplicons was performed on the Illumina HiSeq platform. As for the original processing: Synthetic template baselines were used to correct PCR bias computationally, reads within Hamming distance 2 were collapsed, and singletons that could not be merged were discarded. Reads were aligned to IMGT to assign V, D and J genes, CDR3 length, and insertions or deletions at six rearrangement sites. Within each subset, clonotype counts were normalized to sorted cell number, and only after that were true diversity and Gini coefficients computed with the tcR R package. The overlap coefficient, calculated on TCRB nucleotide sequences, was used to quantify repertoire sharing. Out-of-frame TCRB sequences from naive cells were analyzed to stand in for the pre-selection repertoire. In TCRdb, the immuneACCESS table is reduced to in-frame sequences with V and J assigned. These tables do not hold every clone; where another copy was compared, an unresolved V gene accounts for under half, and the others remain unexplained. That table is the source of V, J and clone size, and D and trimming were worked out from the DNA. The sample table lists more than 300,000 clones, roughly 12% of them with a count of one. The top ten clones comprise 0.017% of the sample.

From the cysteine through the phenylalanine, the CDR3 covers 14 amino acids. Only the CDR3 region is kept as DNA, spanning 42 bases read in frame from base 1. Germline trimming amounts to 4 bases on V and 1 base on J, with 4 as the count of junction bases outside the gene matches. Looking up the germline V gene yields CDR1 SGHRS and CDR2 YFSETQ. Only a few counts were recorded for this clone. The antigen it recognizes is unknown. Nothing much larger sits one base from this clone, and base qualities are not available. The sequence links TRBV5-1 to TRBJ1-1, with 7 bases matching TRBD1. This receptor was identified in a man between 18 and 35 years old in good health. The sample comprised naive CD4+ T cells from blood. Interpreted using the paper, the cell subset or site label stands for: true naive CD4+ T cells. The CDR3 here reads CASSPGTENTEAFF. The sequenced DNA is TGCGCCAGCAGCCCAGGGACAGAGAACACTGAAGCTTTCTTT.